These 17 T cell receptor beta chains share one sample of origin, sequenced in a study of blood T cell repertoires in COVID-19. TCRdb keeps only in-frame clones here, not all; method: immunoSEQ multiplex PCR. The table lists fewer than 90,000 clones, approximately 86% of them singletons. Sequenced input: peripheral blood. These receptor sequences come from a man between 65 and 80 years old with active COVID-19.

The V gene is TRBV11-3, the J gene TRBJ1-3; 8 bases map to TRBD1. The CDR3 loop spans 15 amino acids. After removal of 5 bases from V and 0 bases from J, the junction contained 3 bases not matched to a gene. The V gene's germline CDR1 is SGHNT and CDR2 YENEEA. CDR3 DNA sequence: TGTGCCAGCAGCAAAACAGGGGGCTCTGGAAACACCATATATTTT. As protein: CASSKTGGSGNTIYF.

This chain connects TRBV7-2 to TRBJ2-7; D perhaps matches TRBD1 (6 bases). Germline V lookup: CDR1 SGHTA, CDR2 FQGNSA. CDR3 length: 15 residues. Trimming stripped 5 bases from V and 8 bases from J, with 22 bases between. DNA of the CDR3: TGTGCCAGCAGCCCACCAGGGGACCTTTTCTTGCAGCAGTACTTC. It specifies CASSPPGDLFLQQYF.

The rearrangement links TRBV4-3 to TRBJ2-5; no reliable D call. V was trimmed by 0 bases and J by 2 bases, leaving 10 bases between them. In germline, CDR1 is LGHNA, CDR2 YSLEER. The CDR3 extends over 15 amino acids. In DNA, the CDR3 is TGCGCCAGCAGCCAAGATATAGGCGGACAAGAGACCCAGTACTTC. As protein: CASSQDIGGQETQYF.

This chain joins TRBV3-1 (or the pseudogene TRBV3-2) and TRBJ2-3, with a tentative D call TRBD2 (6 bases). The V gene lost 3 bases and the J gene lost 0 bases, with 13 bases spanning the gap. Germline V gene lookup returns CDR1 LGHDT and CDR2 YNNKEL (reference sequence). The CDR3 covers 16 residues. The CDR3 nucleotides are TGTGCCAGCAGCCAGGGGAATAGCGGAAGCACAGATACGCAGTATTTT. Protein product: CASSQGNSGSTDTQYF.

CDR3 DNA: TGTGCCAGCAGCAGAGGACTAGCGGAAGAGACCCAGTACTTC. It codes for CASSRGLAEETQYF. V is TRBV4-2 and J is TRBJ2-5, with TRBD2 matching 10 bases. The germline V gene encodes CDR1 LGHNA and CDR2 YNFKEQ. This CDR3 region has 14 residues. V lost 5 bases to trimming and J lost 3 bases; unmatched junction nucleotides: 3.

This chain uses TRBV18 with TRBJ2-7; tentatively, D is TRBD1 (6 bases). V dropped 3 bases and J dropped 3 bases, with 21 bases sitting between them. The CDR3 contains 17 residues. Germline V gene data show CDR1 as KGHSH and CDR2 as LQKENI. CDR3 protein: CASSPGARGPSNYEQYF. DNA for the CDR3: TGTGCCAGCTCACCCGGGGCCAGGGGCCCATCCAACTACGAGCAGTACTTC.

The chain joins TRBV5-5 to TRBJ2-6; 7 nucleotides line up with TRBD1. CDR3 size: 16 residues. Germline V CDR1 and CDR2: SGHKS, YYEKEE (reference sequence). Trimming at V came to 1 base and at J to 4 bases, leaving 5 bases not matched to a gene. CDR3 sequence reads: CASSLTGAQGANVLTF. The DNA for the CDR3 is TGTGCCAGCAGCTTGACAGGGGCACAGGGGGCCAACGTCCTGACTTTC.

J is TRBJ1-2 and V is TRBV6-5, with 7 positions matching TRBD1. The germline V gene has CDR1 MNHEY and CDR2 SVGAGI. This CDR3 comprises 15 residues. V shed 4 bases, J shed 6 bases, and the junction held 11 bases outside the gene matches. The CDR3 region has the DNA TGTGCCAGCAGTTCGCGACAGGGCCCCTTGGATGGCTACACCTTC. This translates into CASSSRQGPLDGYTF.

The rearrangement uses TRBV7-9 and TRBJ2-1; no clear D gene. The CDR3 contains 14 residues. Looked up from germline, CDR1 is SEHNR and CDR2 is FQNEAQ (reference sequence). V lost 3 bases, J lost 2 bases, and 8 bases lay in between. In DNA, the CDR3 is TGTGCCAGCAGCTTGGGTCAGGCCTACAATGAGCAGTTCTTC. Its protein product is CASSLGQAYNEQFF.

The CDR3 protein is CARSPTLRGQGARNEQFF. For the CDR3, the DNA is TGTGCCAGAAGCCCGACACTGAGGGGGCAGGGGGCTCGGAATGAGCAGTTCTTC. This chain connects TRBV7-5 to TRBJ2-1; the D segment call TRBD1 is taken from the table without a DNA check. TRBV7-5 is termed a pseudogene. This CDR3 contains 18 residues.

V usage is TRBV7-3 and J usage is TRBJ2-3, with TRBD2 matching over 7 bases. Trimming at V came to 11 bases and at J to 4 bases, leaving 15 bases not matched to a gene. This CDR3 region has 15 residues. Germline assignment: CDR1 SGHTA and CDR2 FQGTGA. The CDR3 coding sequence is TGTGCCTCCCAGCAGGGCGGGAGCTGGGCAGATACGCAGTATTTT. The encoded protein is CASQQGGSWADTQYF.

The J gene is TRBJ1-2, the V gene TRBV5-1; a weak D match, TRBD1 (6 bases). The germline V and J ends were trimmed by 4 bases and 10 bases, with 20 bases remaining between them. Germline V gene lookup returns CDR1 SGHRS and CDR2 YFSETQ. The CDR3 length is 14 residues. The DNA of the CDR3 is TGCGCCAGCAGCCAAGGGGGGGGCCCGGCCCCCTACACCTTC. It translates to CASSQGGGPAPYTF.

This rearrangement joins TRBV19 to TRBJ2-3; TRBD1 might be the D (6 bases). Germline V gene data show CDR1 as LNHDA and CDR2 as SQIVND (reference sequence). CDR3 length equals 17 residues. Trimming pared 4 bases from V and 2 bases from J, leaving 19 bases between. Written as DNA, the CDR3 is TGTGCCAGTAGTACCCTCGGCGACAGGCCTGACACAGATACGCAGTATTTT. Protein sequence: CASSTLGDRPDTDTQYF.

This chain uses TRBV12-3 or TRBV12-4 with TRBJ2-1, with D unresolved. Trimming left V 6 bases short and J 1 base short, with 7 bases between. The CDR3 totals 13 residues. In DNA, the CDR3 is TGTGCCAGCAGCCCCGTGTCCTACAATGAGCAGTTCTTC. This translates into CASSPVSYNEQFF.

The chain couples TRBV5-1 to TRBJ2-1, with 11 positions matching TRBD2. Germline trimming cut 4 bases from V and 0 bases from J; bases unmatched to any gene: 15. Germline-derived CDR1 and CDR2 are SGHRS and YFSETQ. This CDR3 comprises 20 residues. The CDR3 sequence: CASSRNPGLAARSSYNEQFF. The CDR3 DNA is TGCGCCAGCAGCCGGAACCCGGGACTAGCGGCCCGAAGCTCCTACAATGAGCAGTTCTTC.

The CDR3 loop reads CASSFSPRVGYTF. The DNA for the CDR3 is TGTGCCAGCAGTTTCTCACCTCGAGTGGGCTACACCTTC. The V and J genes are TRBV27 and TRBJ1-2, with D unresolved. This CDR3 has 13 residues. V was clipped by 3 bases and J by 8 bases, with 13 bases between them. Germline V gives CDR1 MNHEY, CDR2 SMNVEV (reference sequence).

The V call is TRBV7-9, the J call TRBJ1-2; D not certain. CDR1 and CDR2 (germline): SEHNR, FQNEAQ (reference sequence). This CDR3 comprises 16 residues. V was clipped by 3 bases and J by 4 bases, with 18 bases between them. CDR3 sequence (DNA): TGTGCCAGCAGCTTCGGCGGAACGAACCCCTCCTATGGCTACACCTTC. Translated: CASSFGGTNPSYGYTF.